A single sample is the source of the 18 T cell receptor beta chains below, sequenced in a study of T cell repertoires in cytomegalovirus infection (dated by TCRdb to 2018 to 2020). Data came from an Illumina HiSeq 1500. TCRdb reworked the public reads: Q25 trimming with fastp, MiXCR clone assembly, productive beta chains retained. Every distinct CDR3 protein forms one entry, paired with its most common genes and DNA. The sample records approximately 140,000 distinct CDR3 sequences, 6.5% of which are singletons. The ten largest clones represent 15% to 20% of the sample. The sequenced sample was PBMCs. The receptor set was obtained from a human donor in good health (CMV status not recorded). Some clones in this sample may be carry-over from other donors' samples.

The genes are TRBV20-1 and TRBJ1-3, with 9 positions matching TRBD1. This CDR3 comprises 14 residues. After removal of 6 bases from V and 7 bases from J, the junction contained 10 bases not matched to a gene. Germline V gives CDR1 DFQATT, CDR2 SNEGSKA (reference sequence). CDR3 protein: CSALPGQGMNTIYF. In DNA, the CDR3 is TGCAGTGCGCTCCCGGGACAGGGTATGAACACCATATATTTT.

This clonotype was recorded a few times. The rearrangement uses TRBV29-1 and TRBJ1-3; D is undetermined. Germline V gene sequence: CDR1 SQVTM, CDR2 ANQGSEA. The CDR3 is 13 residues long. V was pared by 3 bases and J by 0 bases, with 6 bases between. The chain's CDR3 is CSVDQDSGNTIYF. As DNA, the CDR3 is TGCAGCGTTGATCAGGACTCTGGAAACACCATATATTTT.

This clonotype was seen many times. The chain couples TRBV28 to TRBJ2-3; possible D gene TRBD1, 6 bases. Germline CDR1 is MDHEN and CDR2 is SYDVKM. There are 15 residues in the CDR3. V was pared by 5 bases and J by 1 base, with 13 bases between. Here the CDR3 DNA reads TGTGCCAGCAGTCCACCTAGACAGGGCACAGATACGCAGTATTTT. Translating gives CASSPPRQGTDTQYF.

This clonotype was detected ten times or more. This rearrangement joins TRBV15 to TRBJ2-3; tentative D call: TRBD1 (5 bases). With 0 bases removed from V and 3 bases from J, the gap between germline ends came to 7 bases. The CDR3 extends over 14 amino acids. Germline V CDR1 and CDR2: LNHNV, YYDKDF (reference sequence). CDR3 sequence reads: CATSRDRGTDTQYF. The CDR3 bases are TGTGCCACCAGCAGAGATAGGGGTACAGATACGCAGTATTTT. Full variable domain (rest looked up from reference TRBV15 and TRBJ2-3): DAMVIQNPRYQVTQFGKPVTLSCSQTLNHNVMYWYQQKSSQAPKLLFHYYDKDFNNEADTPDNFQSRRPNTSFCFLDIRSPGLGDTAMYLCATSRDRGTDTQYFGPGTRLTVL.

This clonotype was detected ten times or more. The chain couples TRBV19 to TRBJ1-1; no clear D. The CDR3 is 11 amino acids. CDR1 is LNHDA, CDR2 SQIVND, per germline (reference sequence). The germline V and J ends were trimmed by 4 bases and 4 bases, with 4 bases remaining between them. Here the CDR3 reads CASSTGTEAFF. CDR3 DNA: TGTGCCAGTAGTACGGGCACTGAAGCTTTCTTT. Full variable domain (rest looked up from reference TRBV19 and TRBJ1-1): DGGITQSPKYLFRKEGQNVTLSCEQNLNHDAMYWYRQDPGQGLRLIYYSQIVNDFQKGDIAEGYSVSREKKESFPLTVTSAQKNPTAFYLCASSTGTEAFFGQGTRLTVV.

The chain is built from TRBV3-1 and TRBJ2-7; 8 bases map to TRBD1. The CDR3 is 15 residues long. Germline V CDR1 and CDR2: LGHDT, YNNKEL (reference sequence). V lost 5 bases, J lost 5 bases, and 11 bases stayed unmatched. CDR3 DNA sequence: TGTGCCAGCAGCGACAGGCTGACAGGGGCCCACGAGCAGTACTTC. This encodes CASSDRLTGAHEQYF.

This clonotype has ten or more counts. This chain connects TRBV12-5 to TRBJ1-5, with 12 positions matching TRBD1. J gave up 7 bases and V 6 bases, and 1 base lay outside the gene matches. CDR1 and CDR2 (germline): LGHNT, FRNRAP. The CDR3 is made up of 13 amino acids. The CDR3 sequence: CASGGTGGQPQHF. CDR3 DNA: TGTGCTAGTGGGGGGACAGGGGGCCAGCCCCAGCATTTT.

Many counts were recorded for this clonotype. The chain employs TRBV2 and TRBJ2-1; maybe TRBD2 (5 bases). Trimming took 4 bases from V and 4 from J, leaving 14 bases between them. CDR3 length: 15 residues. CDR1 and CDR2 (germline): SNHLY, FYNNEI. The CDR3 nucleotides are TGTGCCAGCAGTGCGACTATCTCCGGATACAATGAGCAGTTCTTC. It codes for CASSATISGYNEQFF.

Many counts were recorded for this clonotype. The chain couples TRBV12-5 to TRBJ2-5, with 7 bases identical to TRBD1. The V and J ends lost 6 bases and 1 base, in that order; junction bases with no gene match: 5. CDR3 size: 14 residues. CDR1 and CDR2 from the germline V gene are LGHNT and FRNRAP. The CDR3 region has the DNA TGTGCTAGTGGCCCCGGGACAGCCCAAGAGACCCAGTACTTC. Protein product: CASGPGTAQETQYF.

This clonotype appeared a few times. The CDR3 region is CASSFRDGRNTGELFF. The CDR3 coding sequence is TGTGCCAGCAGTTTCCGGGACGGACGGAACACCGGGGAGCTGTTTTTT. V and J are TRBV6-2 or TRBV6-3 and TRBJ2-2; TRBD1 or TRBD2 may be the D gene (5 bases each). The CDR3 loop spans 16 amino acids. V lost 4 bases, J lost 1 base, and 13 bases lay in between. Germline values: CDR1 MNHEY, CDR2 SVGEGT.

The gene calls are TRBV12-3 or TRBV12-4 and TRBJ1-2, with TRBD1 identical over 8 bases. J gave up 4 bases and V 6 bases, and 10 bases lay outside the gene matches. The CDR3 is 15 amino acids. This chain's CDR3 is CASRLTGDWGYGYTF. CDR3 in DNA: TGTGCCAGCAGGTTGACAGGGGACTGGGGCTATGGCTACACCTTC.

This clonotype showed up many times. The J gene is TRBJ1-5, the V gene TRBV12-3 or TRBV12-4, with 9 positions matching TRBD1. The CDR3 totals 15 residues. The trim removed 8 bases at V and 5 bases at J, leaving 10 bases unmatched. CDR3 amino acids: CASGIFTGGDQPQHF. The CDR3 bases are TGTGCCAGCGGGATATTCACAGGGGGCGATCAGCCCCAGCATTTT.

There are many counts of this clonotype. The chain employs TRBV6-6 and TRBJ1-6; D gene uncertain. Trimming removed 10 bases at V and 6 bases at J, with 16 bases between. CDR1 is MNHNY and CDR2 is SVGAGI in the germline V gene (reference sequence). CDR3 length: 14 residues. The DNA for the CDR3 is TGTGCCACCAGCCTCTATGGCTTTAATTCACCCCTCCACTTT. Translating it yields CATSLYGFNSPLHF.

In its sample, this clonotype was seen a few times. CDR3 coding DNA: TGCAGCGTTGATCAGGGAGGTGAGCAGTTCTTC. Its translation: CSVDQGGEQFF. The chain employs TRBV29-1 and TRBJ2-1; possible D gene TRBD2, 6 bases. CDR3 length equals 11 residues. Germline values: CDR1 SQVTM, CDR2 ANQGSEA. The V and J ends lost 3 bases and 9 bases respectively, with 9 bases between them.

This clonotype came up many times. The rearrangement uses TRBV2 and TRBJ1-5; no clear D gene. CDR1 SNHLY and CDR2 FYNNEI come from the germline V gene. The CDR3 extends over 11 amino acids. The ends were cut back, 5 bases at V and 11 bases at J, with 10 bases in the middle. The chain's CDR3 is CASSPGSAQHF. The CDR3 DNA is TGTGCCAGCAGTCCTGGTTCGGCCCAGCATTTT.

This clonotype was observed at least ten times. This chain connects TRBV7-2 to TRBJ2-2; 7 bases are shared with TRBD2. This CDR3 is built from 16 residues. The germline CDR1 and CDR2 sequences are SGHTA and FQGNSA. Unmatched junction bases numbered 14, after V lost 6 bases and J lost 7 bases. The CDR3 sequence: CASRSTAGLRGGELFF. The CDR3 DNA sequence: TGTGCCAGCAGGTCTACAGCGGGACTCCGGGGCGGGGAGCTGTTTTTT.

Concerning this clonotype: A much larger clone differs by one base, so this may be a read error. The rearrangement links TRBV12-3 or TRBV12-4 to TRBJ2-2; D is perhaps TRBD2 (7 bases). This CDR3 is 13 amino acids long. The CDR3 reads CASSSQGRGELVF. The CDR3 DNA sequence: TGTGCCAGCAGTTCCCAGGGGAGGGGGGAGCTGGTTTTT.

This clonotype was seen only a few times. The chain employs TRBV28 and TRBJ2-7; D tentatively fits TRBD1 or TRBD2 (6 bases each). V lost 2 bases and J 6 bases, leaving 11 bases between the germline ends. The CDR3 is 13 amino acids. The V gene's germline CDR1 is MDHEN and CDR2 SYDVKM. The CDR3 loop is CASSLKEGGEQYF. In DNA, the CDR3 is TGTGCCAGCAGTTTAAAGGAGGGGGGCGAGCAGTACTTC.